The present TCR beta chain was sequenced within a study of cytomegalovirus exposure and HLA in healthy donors. Study-wide context: In a later analysis, it was reported that the approximately 120 validation repertoires had been produced on the same platform as the 500 to 750 repertoires belonging to the first cohort.

Study outcomes and limitations: Whilst most TCR sequences proved rare, a subset of public TCRs occurred across many donors.

Germline loops: CDR1 ENHRY, CDR2 SYGVKD. V was pared by 10 bases and J by 4 bases, with 2 bases of the junction left unmatched. This CDR3 has 11 amino acids. The protocol was immunoSEQ multiplex PCR, while the TCRdb copy is restricted to in-frame clones and leaves out a portion. The sample consists of 150,000 or so clones, around nine tenths of them appearing once. Points on this clone: The antigen is unknown.

The source is a woman in her 30s in good health and CMV-seronegative. The sample taken for sequencing was PBMCs. J is TRBJ2-3 and V is TRBV10-3; 7 nucleotides align to TRBD1. The CDR3 protein is CATQGADTQYF. The CDR3 coding sequence is TGTGCCACGCAGGGGGCAGATACGCAGTATTTT.